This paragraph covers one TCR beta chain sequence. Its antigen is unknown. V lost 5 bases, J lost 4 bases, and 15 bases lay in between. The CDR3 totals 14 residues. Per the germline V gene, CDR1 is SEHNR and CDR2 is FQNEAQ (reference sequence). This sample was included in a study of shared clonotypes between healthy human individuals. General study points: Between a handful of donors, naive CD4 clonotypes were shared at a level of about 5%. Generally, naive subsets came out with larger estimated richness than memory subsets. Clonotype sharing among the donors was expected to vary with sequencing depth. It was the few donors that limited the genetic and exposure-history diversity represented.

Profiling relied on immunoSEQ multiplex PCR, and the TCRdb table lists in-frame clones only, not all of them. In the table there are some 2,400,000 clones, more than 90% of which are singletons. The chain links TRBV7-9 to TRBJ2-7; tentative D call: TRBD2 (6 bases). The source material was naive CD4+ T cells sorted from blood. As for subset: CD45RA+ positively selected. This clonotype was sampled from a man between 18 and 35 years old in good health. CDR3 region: CASSRGTLLYEQYF. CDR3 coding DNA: TGTGCCAGCAGCCGCGGGACCCTACTGTACGAGCAGTACTTC.